This entry is about one T cell receptor (beta chain). Profiling relied on immunoSEQ multiplex PCR, and the TCRdb table lists in-frame clones only, not all of them. Of 130,000 to 150,000 clones in the sample, 81% were seen once. Trimming shortened V by 2 bases and J by 0 bases, and 14 bases separated the two germline ends. CDR1 is SGHTA, CDR2 FQGNSA, per germline. This CDR3 is 16 amino acids long. The sample originates from a study of blood T cell repertoires in COVID-19. Overall study: The analysed material was cDNA or gDNA that came from T cells, B-cell-depleted T cells, or PBMCs.

This chain connects TRBV7-2 to TRBJ2-7; D is possibly TRBD1 (5 bases). Sequenced: peripheral blood. The source of this sequence is a human donor in a cohort sampled during active COVID-19. In DNA form, the CDR3 reads TGTGCCAGCAGCTTACGGCCCGTGCAGGGCTCCTACGAGCAGTACTTC. Amino acids: CASSLRPVQGSYEQYF.